The present T cell receptor beta chain was sequenced within a study of blood T cell repertoires in COVID-19. Study in general: The cDNA or gDNA used as material had been derived from T cells, B-cell-depleted T cells, or PBMCs.

Study processing details: The assay estimated nucleated cells by amplifying reference gene primers. The data were produced by immunoSEQ multiplex PCR, yet TCRdb's version contains in-frame clones alone and is incomplete. From that table come the V and J calls and clone size; the DNA was used to work out D and trimming. The data hold around 450,000 clones, with about 85% observed a single time. The cohort comprised adults aged 18 to 89 years residing in under 30 US areas. Symptom resolution, clearance, or two negative PCRs marked donors in Cohort 3 as recovered. Germline CDR1 and CDR2: MGHRA and YSYEKL. The CDR3 is 16 amino acids. J lost 0 bases, V lost 11 bases, and 15 bases had no gene match.

This TCR derives from a young woman who had recovered from COVID-19. Sequencing used PBMCs or T cells enriched from blood (not recorded which). This chain links TRBV4-1 with TRBJ1-2; 7 bases fit TRBD1. The chain's CDR3 is CAAKGDSRASNYGYTF. The CDR3 nucleotides read TGCGCCGCAAAGGGGGACAGTCGAGCTTCTAACTATGGCTACACCTTC.